The 10 T cell receptor beta chains given below trace back to one sample, sequenced in a study of breast tumors, draining lymph nodes, adjacent tissues. TCRdb called the multiplex PCR reads again in MiXCR, with one record for every CDR3 protein. Here the sample spans 14,000 to 15,000 distinct CDR3 sequences, roughly 50% being singletons. The sample comprised tumor-adjacent breast tissue. The receptors here all came from a female donor with breast cancer. Some clones in this sample may be carry-over from other donors' samples.

The gene calls are TRBV5-1 and TRBJ2-3, with D possibly matching TRBD2 (6 bases). Per the germline V gene, CDR1 is SGHRS and CDR2 is YFSETQ. The CDR3 loop spans 13 amino acids. Trimming removed 4 bases from V and 2 bases from J, with 8 bases in between. CDR3 in amino acids: CASSGGFTDTQYF. CDR3 nucleotide sequence: TGCGCCAGCAGCGGGGGGTTCACAGATACGCAGTATTTT. Combining the CDR3 with reference TRBV5-1 and TRBJ2-3 gives the whole variable domain KAGVTQTPRYLIKTRGQQVTLSCSPISGHRSVSWYQQTPGQGLQFLFEYFSETQRNKGNFPGRFSGRQFSNSRSEMNVSTLELGDSALYLCASSGGFTDTQYFGPGTRLTVL.

DNA for the CDR3: TGCAGCGTAGGGACTAGCGGGAGGAATGAGCAGTTCTTC. Translation gives CSVGTSGRNEQFF. J is TRBJ2-1 and V is TRBV29-1; TRBD2 agrees at 15 bases. V lost 6 bases, J lost 7 bases, and 1 base stayed unmatched. CDR1 and CDR2 (germline): SQVTM, ANQGSEA. The CDR3 covers 13 residues.

Worth noting for this clonotype: Sequence at one end of the junction differs from germline and may be a read error. This chain links TRBV2 with TRBJ2-7, with 9 nucleotides matching TRBD2. The CDR3 extends over 13 amino acids. The germline CDR1 and CDR2 sequences are SNHLY and FYNNEI. CDR3 sequence: CARSELAGNEQYF. The DNA of the CDR3 is TGTGCCAGGAGTGAGCTAGCGGGAAACGAGCAGTACTTC.

This clonotype was detected many times. This CDR3 is CASSLVMVGGATNEKLFF. Written as DNA, the CDR3 is TGTGCCAGCAGCTTAGTGATGGTAGGCGGGGCAACTAATGAAAAACTGTTTTTT. The rearrangement joins TRBV11-2 to TRBJ1-4, with unresolved D. Germline values: CDR1 SGHAT, CDR2 FQNNGV. V was pared by 1 base and J by 0 bases, with 15 bases between. This CDR3 is 18 amino acids long.

Many counts were recorded for this clonotype. The chain joins TRBV6-1 to TRBJ1-2; D may be TRBD1 (6 bases). Germline V lookup: CDR1 MNHNS, CDR2 SASEGT. The germline V and J ends were trimmed by 5 bases and 8 bases, with 24 bases remaining between them. CDR3 length: 16 amino acids. The CDR3 reads CASSPRGNPALPGYTF. CDR3 bases: TGTGCCAGCAGTCCCAGGGGTAATCCCGCATTGCCCGGCTACACCTTC.

This clonotype was seen ten or more times. The V call is TRBV6-5, the J call TRBJ2-5; TRBD2 agrees at 7 bases. Trimming removed 5 bases from V and 4 bases from J; junction bases left unmatched: 10. Per germline, CDR1 MNHEY and CDR2 SVGAGI. The CDR3 contains 15 residues. CDR3 protein: CASSHRAGRRETQYF. For the CDR3, the DNA is TGTGCCAGCAGTCACCGGGCCGGGAGGAGAGAGACCCAGTACTTC.

The CDR3 DNA sequence: TGTGCCAGCAGTTACTCGACAGACTCTGGAAACACCATATATTTT. It translates to CASSYSTDSGNTIYF. This chain joins TRBV6-5 and TRBJ1-3; D is perhaps TRBD1 (5 bases). Germline CDR1 MNHEY, CDR2 SVGAGI. This CDR3 contains 15 residues. Trimming shortened V by 0 bases and J by 0 bases, and 6 bases separated the two germline ends.

The V call is TRBV7-8, the J call TRBJ2-3; 12 positions agree with TRBD2. The CDR3 spans 16 residues. With 5 bases clipped from V and 6 bases from J, the junction kept 9 bases outside the gene matches. The germline V gene encodes CDR1 SGHVS and CDR2 FQNEAQ. The CDR3 sequence is CASSPRLAGAGDTQYF. DNA of the CDR3: TGTGCCAGCAGCCCCCGACTAGCGGGGGCGGGGGATACGCAGTATTTT.

The genes are TRBV7-9 and TRBJ2-3; D gene uncertain. The DNA end lines up better with TRBJ1-5; the J call may be wrong. Germline CDR1 and CDR2: SEHNR and FQNEAQ (reference sequence). The CDR3 length is 15 residues. The CDR3 nucleotides read TGTGCCAGCAGCTTAGCTGTTCTTCCCGGGGATACGCAGCATTTT. It codes for CASSLAVLPGDTQHF.

This clonotype showed up many times. The chain links TRBV7-2 to TRBJ2-3, with 10 bases matching TRBD2. Germline V gives CDR1 SGHTA, CDR2 FQGNSA. The CDR3 has 19 amino acids. The V segment lost 3 bases and the J segment 0 bases; nucleotides outside the gene matches: 12. In DNA form, the CDR3 reads TGTGCCAGCAGCTTGTCGCAGAGCGGGGGGGTGACTAGCACAGATACGCAGTATTTT. The encoded protein is CASSLSQSGGVTSTDTQYF.